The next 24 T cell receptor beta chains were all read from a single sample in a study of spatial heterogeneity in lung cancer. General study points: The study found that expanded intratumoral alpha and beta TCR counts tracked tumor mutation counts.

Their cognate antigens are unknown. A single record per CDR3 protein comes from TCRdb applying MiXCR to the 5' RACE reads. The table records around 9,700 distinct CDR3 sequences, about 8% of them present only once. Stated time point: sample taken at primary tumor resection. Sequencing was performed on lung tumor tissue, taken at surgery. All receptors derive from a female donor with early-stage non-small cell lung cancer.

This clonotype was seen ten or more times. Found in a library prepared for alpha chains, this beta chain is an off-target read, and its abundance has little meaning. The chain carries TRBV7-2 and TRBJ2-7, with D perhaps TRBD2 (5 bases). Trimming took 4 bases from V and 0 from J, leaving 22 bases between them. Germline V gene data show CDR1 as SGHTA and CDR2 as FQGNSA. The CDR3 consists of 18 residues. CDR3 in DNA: TGTGCCAGCAGCTCGGCCGGATTCGGGGATAAATCCTCCTACGAGCAGTACTTC. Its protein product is CASSSAGFGDKSSYEQYF. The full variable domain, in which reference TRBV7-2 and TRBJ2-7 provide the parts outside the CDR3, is GAGVSQSPSNKVTEKGKDVELRCDPISGHTALYWYRQSLGQGLEFLIYFQGNSAPDKSGLPSDRFSAERTGGSVSTLTIQRTQQEDSAVYLCASSSAGFGDKSSYEQYFGPGTRLTVT.

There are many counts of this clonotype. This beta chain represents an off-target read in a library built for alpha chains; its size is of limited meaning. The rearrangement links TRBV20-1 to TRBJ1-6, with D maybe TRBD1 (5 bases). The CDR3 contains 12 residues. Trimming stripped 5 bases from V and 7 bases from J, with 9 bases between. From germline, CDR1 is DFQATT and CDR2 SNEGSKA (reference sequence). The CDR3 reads CSAGAGNSPLHF. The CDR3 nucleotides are TGCAGTGCTGGGGCGGGAAATTCACCCCTCCACTTT.

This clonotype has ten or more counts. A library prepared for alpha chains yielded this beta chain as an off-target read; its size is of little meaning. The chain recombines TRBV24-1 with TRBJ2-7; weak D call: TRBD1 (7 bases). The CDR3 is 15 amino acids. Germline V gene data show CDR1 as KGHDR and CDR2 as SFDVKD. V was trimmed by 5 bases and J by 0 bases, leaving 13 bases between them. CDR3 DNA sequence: TGTGCCACCAGTGGCAACAGGGGACTCTCCTACGAGCAGTACTTC. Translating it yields CATSGNRGLSYEQYF.

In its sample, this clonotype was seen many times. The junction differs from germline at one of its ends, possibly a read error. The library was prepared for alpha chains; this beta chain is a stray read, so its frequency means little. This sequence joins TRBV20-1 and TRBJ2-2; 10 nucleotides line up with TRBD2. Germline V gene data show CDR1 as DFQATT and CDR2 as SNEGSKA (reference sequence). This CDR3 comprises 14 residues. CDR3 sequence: CRASGGPNTGELFF. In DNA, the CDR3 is TGCAGGGCTAGCGGGGGCCCAAACACCGGGGAGCTGTTTTTT.

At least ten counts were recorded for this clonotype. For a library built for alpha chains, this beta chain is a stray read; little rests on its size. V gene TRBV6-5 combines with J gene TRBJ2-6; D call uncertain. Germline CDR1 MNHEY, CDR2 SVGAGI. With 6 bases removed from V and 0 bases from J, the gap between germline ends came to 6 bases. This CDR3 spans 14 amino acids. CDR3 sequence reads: CASRHSSGANVLTF. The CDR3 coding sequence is TGTGCCAGCAGGCACAGCTCTGGGGCCAACGTCCTGACTTTC.

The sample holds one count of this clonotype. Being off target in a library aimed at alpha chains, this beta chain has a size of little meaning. DNA of the CDR3: TGCAGCGTCGGACAGGGAGTGGTTCGGTCCTACAATGAGCAGTTCTTC. It codes for CSVGQGVVRSYNEQFF. V and J are TRBV29-1 and TRBJ2-1, with 8 bases that match TRBD1. CDR3 length equals 16 residues. V was pared by 6 bases and J by 1 base, with 11 bases of the junction left unmatched. In germline, CDR1 is SQVTM, CDR2 ANQGSEA.

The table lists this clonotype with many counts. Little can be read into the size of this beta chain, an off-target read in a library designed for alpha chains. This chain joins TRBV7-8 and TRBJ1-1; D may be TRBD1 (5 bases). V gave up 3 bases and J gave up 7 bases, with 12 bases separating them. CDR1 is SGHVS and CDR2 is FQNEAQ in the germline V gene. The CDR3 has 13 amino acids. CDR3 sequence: CASSLSGRGEAFF. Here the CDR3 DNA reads TGTGCCAGCAGCTTGTCTGGTAGGGGTGAAGCTTTCTTT.

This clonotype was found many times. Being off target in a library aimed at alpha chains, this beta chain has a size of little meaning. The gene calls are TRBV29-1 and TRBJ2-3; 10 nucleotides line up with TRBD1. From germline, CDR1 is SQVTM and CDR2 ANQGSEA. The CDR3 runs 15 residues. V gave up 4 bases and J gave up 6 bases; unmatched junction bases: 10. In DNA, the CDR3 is TGCAGCGTTGTCGGCGGGACAGGGGTACAGGATACGCAGTATTTT. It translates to CSVVGGTGVQDTQYF.

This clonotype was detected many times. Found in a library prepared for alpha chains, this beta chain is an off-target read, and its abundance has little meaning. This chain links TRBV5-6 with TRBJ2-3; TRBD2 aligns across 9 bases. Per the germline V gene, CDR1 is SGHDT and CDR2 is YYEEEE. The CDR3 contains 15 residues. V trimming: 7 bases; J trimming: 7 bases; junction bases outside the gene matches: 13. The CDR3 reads CASRASAGGPYTQYF. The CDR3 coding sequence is TGTGCCAGCCGGGCCTCGGCGGGGGGGCCATATACGCAGTATTTT.

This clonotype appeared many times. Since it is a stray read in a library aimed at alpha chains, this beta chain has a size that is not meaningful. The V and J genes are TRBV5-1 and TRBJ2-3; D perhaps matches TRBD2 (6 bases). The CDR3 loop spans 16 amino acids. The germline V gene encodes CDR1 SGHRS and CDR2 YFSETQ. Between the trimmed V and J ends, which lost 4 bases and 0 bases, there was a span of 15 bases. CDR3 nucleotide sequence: TGCGCCAGCAGCCGTGGAGGGAGCGGTAGCACAGATACGCAGTATTTT. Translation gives CASSRGGSGSTDTQYF.

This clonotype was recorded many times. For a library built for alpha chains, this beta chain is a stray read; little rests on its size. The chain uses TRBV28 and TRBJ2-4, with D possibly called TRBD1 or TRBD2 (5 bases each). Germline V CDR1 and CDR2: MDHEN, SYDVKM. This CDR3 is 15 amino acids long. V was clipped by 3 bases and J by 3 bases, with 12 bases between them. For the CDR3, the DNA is TGTGCCAGCAGTTTTTCCGGGACGGGCAAAAACATTCAGTACTTC. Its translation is CASSFSGTGKNIQYF.

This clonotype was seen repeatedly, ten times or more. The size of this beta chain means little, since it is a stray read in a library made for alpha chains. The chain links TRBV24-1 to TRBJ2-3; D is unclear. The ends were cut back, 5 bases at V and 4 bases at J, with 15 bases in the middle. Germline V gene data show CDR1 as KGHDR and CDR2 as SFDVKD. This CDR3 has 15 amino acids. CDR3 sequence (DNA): TGTGCCACCAGTGCCGACTCCCCTGGCGCAGATACGCAGTATTTT. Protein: CATSADSPGADTQYF.

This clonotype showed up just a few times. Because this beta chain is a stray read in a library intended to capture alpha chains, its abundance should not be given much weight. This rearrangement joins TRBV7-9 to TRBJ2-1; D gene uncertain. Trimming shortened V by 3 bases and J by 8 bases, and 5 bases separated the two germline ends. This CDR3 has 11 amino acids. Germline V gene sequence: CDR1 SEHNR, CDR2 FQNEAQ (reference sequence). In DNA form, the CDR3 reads TGTGCCAGCAGCTTCTCATATGAGCAGTTCTTC. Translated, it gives CASSFSYEQFF.

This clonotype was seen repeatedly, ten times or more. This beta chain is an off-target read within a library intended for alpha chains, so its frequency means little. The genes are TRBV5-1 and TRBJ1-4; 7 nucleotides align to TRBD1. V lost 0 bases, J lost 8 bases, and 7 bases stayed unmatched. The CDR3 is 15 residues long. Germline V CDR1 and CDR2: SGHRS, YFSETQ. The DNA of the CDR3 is TGCGCCAGCAGCTTGGAAGACAGGGCAACGGAAAAACTGTTTTTT. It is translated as CASSLEDRATEKLFF.

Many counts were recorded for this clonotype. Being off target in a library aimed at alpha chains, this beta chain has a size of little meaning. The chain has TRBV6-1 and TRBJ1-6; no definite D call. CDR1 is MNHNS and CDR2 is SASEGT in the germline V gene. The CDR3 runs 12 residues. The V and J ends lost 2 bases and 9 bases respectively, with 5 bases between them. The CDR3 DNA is TGTGCCAGCAGTGAAATTCGTTCACCCCTCCACTTT. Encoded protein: CASSEIRSPLHF.

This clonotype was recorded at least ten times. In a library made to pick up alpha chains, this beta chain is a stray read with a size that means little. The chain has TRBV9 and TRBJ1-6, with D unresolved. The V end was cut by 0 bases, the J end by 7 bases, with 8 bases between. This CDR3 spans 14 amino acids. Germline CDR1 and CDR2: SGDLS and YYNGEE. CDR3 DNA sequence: TGTGCCAGCAGCGTAGGTGTCCAAAATTCACCCCTCCACTTT. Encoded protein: CASSVGVQNSPLHF.

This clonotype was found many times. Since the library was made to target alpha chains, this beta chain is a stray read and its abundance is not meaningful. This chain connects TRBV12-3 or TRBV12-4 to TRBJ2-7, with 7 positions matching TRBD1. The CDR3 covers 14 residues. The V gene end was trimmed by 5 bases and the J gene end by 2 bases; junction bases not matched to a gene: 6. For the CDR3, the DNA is TGTGCCAGCAGTCCAGCCGGGACAGCCTACGAGCAGTACTTC. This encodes CASSPAGTAYEQYF.

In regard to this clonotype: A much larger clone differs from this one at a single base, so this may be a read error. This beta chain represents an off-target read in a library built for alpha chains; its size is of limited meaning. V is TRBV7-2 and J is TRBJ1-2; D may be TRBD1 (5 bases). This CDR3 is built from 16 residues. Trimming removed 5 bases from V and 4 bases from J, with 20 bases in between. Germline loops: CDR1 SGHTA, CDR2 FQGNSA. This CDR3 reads CASSPPPGRITYGYTF. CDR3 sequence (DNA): TGTGCCAGCAGCCCGCCACCGGGACGGATTACCTATGGCTACACCTTC.

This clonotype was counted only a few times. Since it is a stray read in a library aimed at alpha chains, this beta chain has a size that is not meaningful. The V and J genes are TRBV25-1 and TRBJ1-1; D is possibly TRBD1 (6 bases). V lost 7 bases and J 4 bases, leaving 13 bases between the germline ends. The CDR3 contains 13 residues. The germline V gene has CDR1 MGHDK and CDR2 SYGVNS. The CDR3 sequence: CASMGGGFTEAFF. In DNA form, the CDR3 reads TGTGCCAGCATGGGTGGGGGCTTCACTGAAGCTTTCTTT.

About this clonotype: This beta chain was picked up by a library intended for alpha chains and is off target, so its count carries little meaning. The CDR3 coding sequence is TGTGCCAGCAGTGCGGGACTCTTTGTGGGCACAGATACGCAGTATTTT. It specifies CASSAGLFVGTDTQYF. The chain employs TRBV6-5 and TRBJ2-3, with a possible D match to TRBD2 (6 bases). V lost 5 bases and J lost 1, with 16 bases in between. CDR3 size: 16 residues. Germline V gene lookup returns CDR1 MNHEY and CDR2 SVGAGI.

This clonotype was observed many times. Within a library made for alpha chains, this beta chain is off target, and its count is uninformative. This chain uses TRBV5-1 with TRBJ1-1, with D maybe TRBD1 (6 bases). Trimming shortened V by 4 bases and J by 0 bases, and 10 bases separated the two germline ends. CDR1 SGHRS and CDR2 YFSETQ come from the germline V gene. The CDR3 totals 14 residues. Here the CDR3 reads CASSVQGLNTEAFF. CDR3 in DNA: TGCGCCAGCAGCGTACAGGGATTGAACACTGAAGCTTTCTTT.

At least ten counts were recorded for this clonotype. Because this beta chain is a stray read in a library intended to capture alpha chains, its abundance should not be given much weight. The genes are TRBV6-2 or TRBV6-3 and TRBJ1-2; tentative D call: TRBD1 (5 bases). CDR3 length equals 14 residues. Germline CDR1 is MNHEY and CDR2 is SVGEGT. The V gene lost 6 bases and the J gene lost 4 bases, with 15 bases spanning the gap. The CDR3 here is CASRSPRDGYGYTF. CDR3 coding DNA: TGTGCCAGCAGGTCCCCCAGGGATGGCTATGGCTACACCTTC.

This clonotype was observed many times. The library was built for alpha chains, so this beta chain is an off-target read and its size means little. The CDR3 DNA is TGCAGCGTGGGAGCTAGAATCGGAGAGACCCAGTACTTC. This encodes CSVGARIGETQYF. This chain links TRBV29-1 with TRBJ2-5; tentatively, D is TRBD2 (5 bases). V was pared by 6 bases and J by 4 bases, with 15 bases between. The germline V gene has CDR1 SQVTM and CDR2 ANQGSEA. This CDR3 has 13 residues. The whole variable domain, filled in from reference TRBV29-1 and TRBJ2-5, reads SAVISQKPSRDICQRGTSLTIQCQVDSQVTMMFWYRQQPGQSLTLIATANQGSEATYESGFVIDKFPISRPNLTFSTLTVSNMSPEDSSIYLCSVGARIGETQYFGPGTRLLVL.

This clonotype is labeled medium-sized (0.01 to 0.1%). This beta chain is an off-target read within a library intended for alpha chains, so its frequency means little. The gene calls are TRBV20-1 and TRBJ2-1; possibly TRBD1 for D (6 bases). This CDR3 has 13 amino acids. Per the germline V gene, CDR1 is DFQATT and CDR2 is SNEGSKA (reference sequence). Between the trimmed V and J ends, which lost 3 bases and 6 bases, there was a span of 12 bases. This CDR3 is CSARWTVLNEQFF. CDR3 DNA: TGCAGTGCTAGGTGGACAGTTCTCAATGAGCAGTTCTTC.